The clone carrying this TCR beta chain was picked up many times. Antigen unknown. The CDR3 covers 15 residues. With 3 bases clipped from V and 4 bases from J, the junction kept 3 bases outside the gene matches. Germline CDR1 is LGHNA and CDR2 is YSLEER. The data stem from a study of T-cell reconstitution after alpha-beta-depleted transplantation in children. Study-level points and caveats: The origin of alpha-beta T cells about two months after transplant was reportedly several hundred expanded graft clones. One year after transplant, T-cell counts and diversity came mostly from newly produced T cells.

Unique molecular identifiers were incorporated during preparation of the TCRbeta library. Each CDR3 protein gets one entry after TCRdb re-called the PCR reads with MiXCR. This sample has roughly 240,000 distinct CDR3 sequences; 6.5% to 10% occur once, and the top ten carry 6% to 7%. Material: PBMCs, mostly from graft donor cells, obtained 180 days after TCRalphabeta/CD19-depleted stem cell transplant. The chain recombines TRBV4-3 with TRBJ2-1, with 10 positions matching TRBD1. The receptor was derived from a male patient younger than 18 who had a stem cell transplant for acute lymphoblastic leukemia, so the T cells may come from the graft donor. CDR3 bases: TGCGCCAGCAGCCAGGCGGGACAGGGGTACAATGAGCAGTTCTTC. This gives the protein CASSQAGQGYNEQFF.